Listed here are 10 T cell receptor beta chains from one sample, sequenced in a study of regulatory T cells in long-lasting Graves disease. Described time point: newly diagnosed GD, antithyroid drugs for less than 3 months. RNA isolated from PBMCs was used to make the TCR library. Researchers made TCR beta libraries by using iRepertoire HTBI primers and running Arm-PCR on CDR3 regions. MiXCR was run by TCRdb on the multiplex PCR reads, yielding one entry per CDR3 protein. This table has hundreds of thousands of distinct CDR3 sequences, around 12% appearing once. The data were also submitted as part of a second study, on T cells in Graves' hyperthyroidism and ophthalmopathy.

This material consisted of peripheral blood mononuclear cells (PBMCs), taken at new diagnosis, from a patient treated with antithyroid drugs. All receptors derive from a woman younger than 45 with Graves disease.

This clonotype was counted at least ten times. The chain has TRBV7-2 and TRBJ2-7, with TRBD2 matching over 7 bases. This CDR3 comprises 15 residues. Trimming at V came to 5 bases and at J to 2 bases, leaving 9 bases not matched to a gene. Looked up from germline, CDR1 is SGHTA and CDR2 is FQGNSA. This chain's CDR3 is CASSPVLGRAYEQYF. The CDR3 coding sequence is TGTGCCAGCAGCCCCGTTTTGGGGAGGGCCTACGAGCAGTACTTC.

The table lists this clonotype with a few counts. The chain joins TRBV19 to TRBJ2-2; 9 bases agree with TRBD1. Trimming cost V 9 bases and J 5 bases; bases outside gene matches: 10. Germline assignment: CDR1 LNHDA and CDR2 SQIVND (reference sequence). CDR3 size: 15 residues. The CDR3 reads CASAPGQGFTGELFF. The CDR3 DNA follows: TGTGCCAGCGCTCCGGGACAGGGTTTTACCGGGGAGCTGTTTTTT.

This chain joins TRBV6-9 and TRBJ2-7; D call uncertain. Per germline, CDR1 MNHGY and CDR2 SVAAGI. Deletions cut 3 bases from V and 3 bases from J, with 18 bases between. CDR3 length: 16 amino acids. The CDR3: CASSYSNPRDCYEQYF. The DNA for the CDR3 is TGTGCCAGCAGTTACTCGAACCCCCGAGATTGCTACGAGCAGTACTTC.

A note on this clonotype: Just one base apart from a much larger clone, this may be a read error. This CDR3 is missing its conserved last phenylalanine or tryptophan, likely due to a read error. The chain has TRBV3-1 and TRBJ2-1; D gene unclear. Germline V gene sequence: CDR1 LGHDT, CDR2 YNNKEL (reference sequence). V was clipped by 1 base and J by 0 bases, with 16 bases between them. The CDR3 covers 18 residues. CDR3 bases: TGTGCCAGCAGCCAAGGAACCAGATACCTGAGCTCCTACAATGAGCAGTTCCTC. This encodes CASSQGTRYLSSYNEQFL.

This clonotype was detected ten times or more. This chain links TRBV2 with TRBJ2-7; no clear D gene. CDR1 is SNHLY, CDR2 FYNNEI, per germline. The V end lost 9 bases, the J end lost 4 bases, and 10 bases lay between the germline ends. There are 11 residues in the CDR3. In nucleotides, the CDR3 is TGTGCCAGTAGACTTAGATACGAGCAGTACTTC. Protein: CASRLRYEQYF.

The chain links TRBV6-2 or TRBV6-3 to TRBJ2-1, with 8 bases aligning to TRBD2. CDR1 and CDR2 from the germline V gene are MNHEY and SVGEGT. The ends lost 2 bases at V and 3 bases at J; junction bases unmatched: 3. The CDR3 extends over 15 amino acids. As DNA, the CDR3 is TGTGCCAGCAGTTACGTCGCGGGAGGCTACAATGAGCAGTTCTTC. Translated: CASSYVAGGYNEQFF.

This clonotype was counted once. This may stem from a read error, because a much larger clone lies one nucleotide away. CDR3 DNA: TGTGCCAGCAGCCTCACGGCAGGGCTTGGGGAGCAGTTCTTC. Protein sequence: CASSLTAGLGEQFF. This rearrangement joins TRBV11-2 to TRBJ2-1; maybe TRBD1 (5 bases). The V gene lost 5 bases and the J gene lost 10 bases, with 18 bases spanning the gap. The CDR3 consists of 14 residues. The V gene's germline CDR1 is SGHAT and CDR2 FQNNGV.

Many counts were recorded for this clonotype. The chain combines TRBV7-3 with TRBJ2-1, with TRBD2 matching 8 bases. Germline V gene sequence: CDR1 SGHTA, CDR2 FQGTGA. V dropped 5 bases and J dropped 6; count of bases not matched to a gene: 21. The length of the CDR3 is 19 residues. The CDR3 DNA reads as TGTGCCAGCAGCACCAACCCCCGACTAGCGAGTAGGATGGGCAATGAGCAGTTCTTC. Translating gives CASSTNPRLASRMGNEQFF.

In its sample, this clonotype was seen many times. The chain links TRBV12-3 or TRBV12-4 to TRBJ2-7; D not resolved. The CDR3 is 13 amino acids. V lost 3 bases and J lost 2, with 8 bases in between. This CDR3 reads CASSFGPTYEQYF. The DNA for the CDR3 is TGTGCCAGCAGTTTTGGGCCAACCTACGAGCAGTACTTC.

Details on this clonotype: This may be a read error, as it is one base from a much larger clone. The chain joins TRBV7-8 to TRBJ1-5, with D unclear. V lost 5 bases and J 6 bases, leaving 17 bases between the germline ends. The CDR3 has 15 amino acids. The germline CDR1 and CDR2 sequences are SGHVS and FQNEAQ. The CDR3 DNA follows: TGTGCCAGCAGCCCTCAAGAGTCAGTCAGTCAGCCCCAGCATTTT. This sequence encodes CASSPQESVSQPQHF.